This is a list of T cell receptor beta chains from one sample in a study of blood T cell repertoires in COVID-19. Libraries were prepared by immunoSEQ multiplex PCR; TCRdb keeps only in-frame clonotypes and omits some of them. The sample carries about 310,000 clones, approximately 89% recorded once. The sequenced material came from PBMCs or T cells enriched from blood (not recorded which). These receptors all stem from a woman between 35 and 50 years old who had recovered from COVID-19. CDR3s include the opening cysteine and the closing phenylalanine or tryptophan. A D gene is named only where the DNA matches it firmly. A row's size may be missing; if present it is once, few, many or a size class.

>TRBJ2-1|TRBV5-1|-|-
CASSLILGSVPNEQFF
TGCGCCAGCAGCTTGATTCTGGGCTCCGTGCCCAATGAGCAGTTCTTC
>TRBJ1-1|TRBV5-1|-|-
CASSVNERDEAFF
TGCGCCAGCAGCGTGAACGAGCGGGATGAAGCTTTCTTT
>TRBJ2-3|TRBV5-5|once|-
CASSYGQPTDTQYF
TGTGCCAGCAGCTACGGACAGCCCACAGATACGCAGTATTTT
>TRBJ2-7|TRBV9|-|TRBD1
CASSPRDRAVEQYF
TGTGCCAGCAGCCCACGGGACAGGGCGGTCGAGCAGTACTTC
>TRBJ2-1|TRBV7-8|-|-
CASILVGASYNEQFF
TGTGCCAGCATTTTAGTAGGGGCCTCCTACAATGAGCAGTTCTTC
>TRBJ2-5|TRBV11-2|-|TRBD2
CASSQDLGLAGNGGETQYF
TGTGCCAGCAGCCAGGATCTGGGACTAGCGGGAAATGGGGGAGAGACCCAGTACTTC
>TRBJ2-7|TRBV7-8|once|TRBD2
CASSSTSSGPYEQYF
TGTGCCAGCAGCTCTACCTCTAGCGGACCCTACGAGCAGTACTTC
>TRBJ2-5|TRBV15|-|-
CATSRDPGVSETQYF
TGTGCCACCAGCAGAGATCCGGGGGTTTCAGAGACCCAGTACTTC
>TRBJ2-2|TRBV7-2|-|-
CASSLLSGELFF
TGTGCCAGCAGCCTCCTCTCCGGGGAGCTGTTTTTT
>TRBJ1-2|TRBV2|-|-
CASSDSNYGYTF
TGTGCCAGCAGTGACTCGAACTATGGCTACACCTTC
>TRBJ2-1|TRBV5-8|-|-
CASSLKRIYNEQFF
TGTGCCAGCAGCCTGAAGCGGATTTACAATGAGCAGTTCTTC
>TRBJ1-1|TRBV30|-|TRBD1
CAWSVFGTGIMNTEAFF
TGTGCCTGGAGTGTATTCGGGACAGGGATAATGAACACTGAAGCTTTCTTT
>TRBJ2-7|TRBV9|-|-
CASSVGYPVSSYEQYF
TGTGCCAGCAGCGTAGGTTACCCCGTGAGCTCCTACGAGCAGTACTTC
>TRBJ1-1|TRBV9|few|-
CASGAGAMNTEAFF
TGTGCCAGCGGGGCAGGGGCCATGAACACTGAAGCTTTCTTT
>TRBJ2-7|TRBV7-9|-|TRBD2
CASSPSGSGSSYEQYF
TGTGCCAGCAGCCCCAGTGGTAGCGGGAGTTCCTACGAGCAGTACTTC
>TRBJ2-1|TRBV7-3|-|-
CASSLETGAADNEQFF
TGTGCCAGCAGCTTAGAAACGGGAGCCGCCGACAATGAGCAGTTCTTC
>TRBJ2-7|TRBV18|once|-
CASSRIQGSYEQYF
TGTGCCAGCTCACGCATCCAGGGGAGCTACGAGCAGTACTTC
>TRBJ2-5|TRBV6-6|-|-
CASSNRLSGSETQYF
TGTGCCAGCAGTAATAGGCTTTCAGGGTCCGAGACCCAGTACTTC
>TRBJ2-7|TRBV19|-|TRBD1
CASSPPSGTGAYEQYF
TGTGCCAGTAGTCCGCCTTCCGGGACAGGGGCCTACGAGCAGTACTTC
>TRBJ2-2|TRBV19|-|TRBD2
CASSITREGHTGELFF
TGTGCCAGTAGTATAACCCGGGAGGGCCACACCGGGGAGCTGTTTTTT
>TRBJ2-1|TRBV19|-|TRBD1
CASSRGQRRGYNEQFF
TGTGCCAGTAGCCGGGGACAGCGAAGGGGCTACAATGAGCAGTTCTTC
>TRBJ1-1|TRBV27|-|-
CASSLSYNTEAFF
TGTGCCAGCAGTTTATCTTATAACACTGAAGCTTTCTTT
>TRBJ1-3|TRBV7-6|-|-
CASSLQGGNTIYF
TGTGCCAGCAGCTTGCAGGGAGGAAACACCATATATTTT
>TRBJ2-7|TRBV28|-|-
CASSLEAKQYF
TGTGCCAGCAGTTTAGAGGCGAAGCAGTACTTC
>TRBJ2-7|TRBV28|-|TRBD2
CASIGGVMTYEQYF
TGTGCCAGCATCGGGGGGGTAATGACCTACGAGCAGTACTTC
>TRBJ2-1|TRBV5-4|-|TRBD2
CASSEGLAGDLIEQFF
TGTGCCAGCAGCGAGGGACTAGCGGGAGACCTTATTGAGCAGTTCTTC
>TRBJ2-1|TRBV7-2|once|-
CASSLTSSSYNEQFF
TGTGCCAGCAGCCTCACTTCAAGCTCCTACAATGAGCAGTTCTTC
>TRBJ2-6|TRBV18|-|-
CASSPATVSGANVLTF
TGTGCCAGCTCACCGGCGACAGTCTCTGGGGCCAACGTCCTGACTTTC
>TRBJ2-5|TRBV7-9|-|-
CASSLFETQYF
TGTGCCAGCAGCCTTTTTGAGACCCAGTACTTC
>TRBJ2-3|TRBV19|-|-
CASSTTGLGLADTQYF
TGTGCCAGTAGTACTACAGGGCTAGGGCTAGCAGATACGCAGTATTTT
>TRBJ2-7|TRBV5-1|-|-
CASSSRQGPYEQYF
TGCGCCAGCAGCTCTCGGCAGGGCCCCTACGAGCAGTACTTC
>TRBJ2-5|TRBV12-5|few|TRBD1
CASGPRGGTGETQYF
TGTGCTAGTGGACCCCGTGGGGGGACAGGAGAGACCCAGTACTTC
>TRBJ2-1|TRBV6-4|-|-
CASSSEQGVDEQFF
TGTGCCAGCAGTTCGGAACAGGGTGTCGATGAGCAGTTCTTC
>TRBJ1-5|TRBV19|-|TRBD1
CASRRRQQGDIPYSNQPQHF
TGTGCCAGTCGACGCCGACAACAGGGGGACATCCCATATAGCAATCAGCCCCAGCATTTT
>TRBJ2-1|TRBV28|-|TRBD1
CASSPGQLYNEQFF
TGTGCCAGCAGTCCGGGACAGCTCTACAATGAGCAGTTCTTC
>TRBJ2-2|TRBV15|-|-
CATRSPNSLRGELFF
TGTGCCACCCGGTCCCCTAATTCGCTTCGCGGGGAGCTGTTTTTT
>TRBJ1-2|TRBV28|once|TRBD1
CASSLRDRGHYGYTF
TGTGCCAGCAGCCTGAGGGACAGGGGGCATTATGGCTACACCTTC
>TRBJ1-5|TRBV10-2|-|TRBD1
CASSPDRARSFSNQPQHF
TGCGCCAGCAGCCCCGACAGGGCCCGTTCCTTCAGCAATCAGCCCCAGCATTTT
>TRBJ2-7|TRBV20-1|-|TRBD1
CSALQGDEQYF
TGCAGTGCGCTACAGGGGGACGAGCAGTACTTC
>TRBJ1-1|TRBV6-7|-|-
CASSYSIFQAMNTEAFF
TGTGCCAGCAGTTACTCGATATTTCAGGCCATGAACACTGAAGCTTTCTTT
>TRBJ1-3|TRBV7-2|-|TRBD1
CASSLSTGTGGNTIYF
TGTGCCAGCAGCCTCTCAACCGGGACAGGAGGAAACACCATATATTTT
>TRBJ2-7|TRBV6-5|-|-
CASKGAQTYEQYF
TGTGCCAGCAAAGGGGCGCAAACCTACGAGCAGTACTTC
>TRBJ2-7|TRBV19|-|TRBD1
CASSTSGTGVEQYF
TGTGCCAGTAGTACCTCCGGGACAGGGGTCGAGCAGTACTTC
>TRBJ1-5|TRBV5-8|-|-
CASSRWGETLEPQHF
TGTGCCAGCAGTCGCTGGGGCGAGACTTTGGAGCCCCAGCATTTT
>TRBJ2-7|TRBV7-9|-|-
CASSLVGGTYEQYF
TGTGCCAGCAGCTTAGTAGGCGGAACCTACGAGCAGTACTTC
>TRBJ2-5|TRBV3-1/TRBV3-2|-|-
CASSRLQETQYF
TGTGCCAGCAGTCGACTCCAAGAGACCCAGTACTTC
>TRBJ2-3|TRBV18|-|-
CASSPTIRHETQTDTQYF
TGTGCCAGCTCACCGACCATTAGGCACGAGACACAAACAGATACGCAGTATTTT
>TRBJ1-3|TRBV3-1/TRBV3-2|-|-
CASSQFPLGNTIYF
TGTGCCAGCAGCCAATTCCCGTTGGGAAACACCATATATTTT
>TRBJ2-2|TRBV5-1|-|TRBD2
CASSQGTGGTGELFF
TGCGCCAGCAGCCAAGGGACGGGGGGCACCGGGGAGCTGTTTTTT
>TRBJ2-3|TRBV9|-|TRBD2
CASSVVGSGGLYDTDTQYF
TGTGCCAGCAGCGTAGTGGGTAGCGGGGGCCTATACGACACAGATACGCAGTATTTT
>TRBJ1-3|TRBV3-1/TRBV3-2|-|-
CASSGTLNLGNTIYF
TGTGCCAGCAGCGGGACATTAAACTTGGGAAACACCATATATTTT
>TRBJ2-7|TRBV4-1|-|TRBD1
CASSQELVGGEYEQYF
TGCGCCAGCAGCCAAGAATTGGTAGGGGGCGAGTACGAGCAGTACTTC
>TRBJ2-2|TRBV25-1|-|TRBD1
CASRVTGGRELFF
TGTGCCAGCAGAGTGACAGGGGGCCGGGAGCTGTTTTTT
>TRBJ2-1|TRBV4-1|-|-
CASSQDRDIDYPRDNEQFF
TGCGCCAGCAGCCAAGATCGGGACATAGATTACCCCAGGGACAATGAGCAGTTCTTC
>TRBJ2-3|TRBV9|-|-
CASSVVGLGQGGTQYF
TGTGCCAGCAGCGTAGTGGGTTTGGGGCAAGGCGGTACGCAGTATTTT
>TRBJ2-7|TRBV5-1|-|TRBD2
CASSLSPLAGGNEQYF
TGCGCCAGCAGCTTGTCCCCTCTAGCGGGGGGAAACGAGCAGTACTTC
>TRBJ2-7|TRBV10-2|-|-
CASSGTLRAGGSYEQYF
TGCGCCAGCAGTGGGACCCTACGGGCAGGGGGGTCCTACGAGCAGTACTTC
>TRBJ2-3|TRBV9|-|TRBD2
CASSVAVSSGGARDTQYF
TGTGCCAGCAGCGTAGCAGTATCTAGCGGGGGGGCCAGAGATACGCAGTATTTT